This TCR beta chain comes out of a study of cytomegalovirus exposure and HLA in healthy donors (dated by TCRdb to the late 2010s). Study-wide context: The roughly 670 repertoires of the first cohort and the 120 validation repertoires were produced on the same platform, according to a later analysis. The study aimed to test whether cataloging public T cell receptors could reveal signatures of past pathogen exposure. Besides the first cohort of more than 650 subjects, a separate validation cohort made up of over a hundred different subjects was used. To predict cytomegalovirus infection status, the study brought together high-throughput TCR immunosequencing, statistical association of individual TCRs with disease status, and machine learning. General conclusions and limits of the study: The study listed 150 to 200 TCR beta chains as associated with cytomegalovirus. Across donors, most TCR sequences were observed very rarely, whereas some public TCRs were present in many individuals. It was suggested by the authors that the approach could potentially be generalized to other disease states and immunological phenotypes. Cytomegalovirus status was reported to be diagnosed by the classifier with high specificity and sensitivity in both the original and validation cohorts. Subsequent analysis determined that TCRs grouped into clusters in the first cohort also showed a tendency toward co-occurrence across the roughly 120 validation repertoires, and approximately 93% of cluster scores exceeded 0. Three of the identified cytomegalovirus-associated TCR beta chains were confirmed in vitro to be specific for cytomegalovirus antigens. A later analysis lacked HLA typing for the validation cohort, so it scored co-occurrence in that cohort across all 120 or so repertoires.

The donors were included in the validation cohort of 90 to 150 subjects, a group kept apart from the roughly 690-subject first cohort. Libraries were built with the immunoSEQ multiplex PCR assay. The source study handled its data this way. A statistical classification framework was built to diagnose cytomegalovirus status from the catalog of TCR beta chain sequences. Here the immuneACCESS table is served through TCRdb, limited to in-frame sequences with V and J called. Missing clones are a known gap in these copies; in checked studies unresolved V genes cover under half, and the rest lacks a known reason. That table gives V, J and clone size, and the DNA gave D and trimming. This sample is represented by approximately 110,000 clones; around 87% of them were singletons. The top ten clonotypes cover 4% of the sample. Turning to this clone: Its target antigen remains unknown. Nothing much larger sits one base from this clone, and base qualities are not available.

As encoded in the germline V gene (reference sequence), CDR1 is LNHDA while CDR2 is SQIVND. The CDR3 contains 16 residues, cysteine and phenylalanine counted. Only the CDR3 region is kept as DNA, spanning 48 bases read in frame from base 1. V sheds 0 bases and J sheds 5 bases, leaving 14 bases between their ends. The sequenced sample consisted of PBMCs. The chain is assembled from TRBV19 and TRBJ1-5; the D gene lacks a confident call. This clonotype was obtained from a woman aged 18-30 years in good health and CMV-seropositive. The DNA sequence is TGTGCCAGTAGTATAGATGGCCTGAGGAGGGATCAGCCCCAGCATTTT. Translation gives CASSIDGLRRDQPQHF.